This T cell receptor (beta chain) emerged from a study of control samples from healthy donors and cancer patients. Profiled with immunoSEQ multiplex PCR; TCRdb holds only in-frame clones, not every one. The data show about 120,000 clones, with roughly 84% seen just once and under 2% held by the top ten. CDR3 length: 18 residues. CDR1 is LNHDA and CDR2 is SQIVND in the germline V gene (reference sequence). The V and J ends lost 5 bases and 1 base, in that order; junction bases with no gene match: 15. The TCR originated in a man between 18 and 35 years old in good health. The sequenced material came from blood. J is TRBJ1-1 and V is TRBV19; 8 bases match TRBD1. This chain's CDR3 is CASSPGRAGGAWNTEAFF. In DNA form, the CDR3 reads TGTGCCAGTAGTCCCGGGAGGGCAGGGGGCGCTTGGAACACTGAAGCTTTCTTT.